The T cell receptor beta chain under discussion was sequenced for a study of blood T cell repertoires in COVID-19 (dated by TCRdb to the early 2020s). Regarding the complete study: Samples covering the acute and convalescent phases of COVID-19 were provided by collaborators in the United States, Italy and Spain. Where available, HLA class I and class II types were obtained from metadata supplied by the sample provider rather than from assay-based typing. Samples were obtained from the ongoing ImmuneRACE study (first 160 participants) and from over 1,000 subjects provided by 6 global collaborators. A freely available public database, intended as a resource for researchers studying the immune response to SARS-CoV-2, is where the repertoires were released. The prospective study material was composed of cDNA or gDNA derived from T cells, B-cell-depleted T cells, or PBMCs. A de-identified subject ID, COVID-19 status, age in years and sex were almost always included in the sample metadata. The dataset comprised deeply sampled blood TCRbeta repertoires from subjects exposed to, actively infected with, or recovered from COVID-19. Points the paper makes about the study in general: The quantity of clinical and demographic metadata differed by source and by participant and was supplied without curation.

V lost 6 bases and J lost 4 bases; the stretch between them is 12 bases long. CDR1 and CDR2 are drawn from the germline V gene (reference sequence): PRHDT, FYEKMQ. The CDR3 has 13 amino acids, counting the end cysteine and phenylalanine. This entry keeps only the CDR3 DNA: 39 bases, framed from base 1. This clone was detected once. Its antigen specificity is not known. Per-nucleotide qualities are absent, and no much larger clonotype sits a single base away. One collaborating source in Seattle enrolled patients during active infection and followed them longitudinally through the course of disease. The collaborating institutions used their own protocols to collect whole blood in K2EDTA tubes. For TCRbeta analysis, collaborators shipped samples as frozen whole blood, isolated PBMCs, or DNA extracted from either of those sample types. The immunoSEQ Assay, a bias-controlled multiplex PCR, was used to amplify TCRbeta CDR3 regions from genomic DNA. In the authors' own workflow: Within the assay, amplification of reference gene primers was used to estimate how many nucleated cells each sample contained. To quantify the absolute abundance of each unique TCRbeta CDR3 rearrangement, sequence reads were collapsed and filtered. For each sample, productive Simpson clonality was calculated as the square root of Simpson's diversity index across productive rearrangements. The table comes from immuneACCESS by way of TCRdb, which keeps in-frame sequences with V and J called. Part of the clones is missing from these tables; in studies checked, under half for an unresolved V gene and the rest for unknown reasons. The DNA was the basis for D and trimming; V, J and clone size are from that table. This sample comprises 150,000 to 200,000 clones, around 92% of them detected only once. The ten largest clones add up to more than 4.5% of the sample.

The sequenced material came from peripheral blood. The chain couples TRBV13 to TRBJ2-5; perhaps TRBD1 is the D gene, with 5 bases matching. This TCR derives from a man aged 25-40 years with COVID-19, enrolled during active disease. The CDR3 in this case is CASSRRVGETQYF. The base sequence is TGTGCCAGCAGTCGCAGGGTCGGAGAGACCCAGTACTTC.